These 16 T cell receptor beta chains were all obtained from the same sample, sequenced in a study of blood T cell repertoires in COVID-19. Generated by immunoSEQ multiplex PCR, the TCRdb table keeps only in-frame clones and is missing some. Altogether about 220,000 clones are present, 80% being singletons, with the ten largest covering 9.5% to 15%. The sequenced material came from peripheral blood. The receptors were gathered from a human donor in a cohort sampled during active COVID-19.

The gene calls are TRBV29-1 and TRBJ1-2, with 10 nucleotides matching TRBD1. Germline V gives CDR1 SQVTM, CDR2 ANQGSEA. The J segment lost 6 bases and the V segment lost 6 bases, leaving 10 bases of the junction unmatched. This CDR3 has 14 amino acids. CDR3 nucleotides: TGCAGCGTGCCTCGGGACAGGGGTTCGGATGGCTACACCTTC. Its protein product is CSVPRDRGSDGYTF.

The rearrangement joins TRBV6-1 to TRBJ1-6, with D possibly TRBD1 on 5 matching bases. The CDR3 consists of 14 residues. V was clipped by 3 bases and J by 9 bases, with 12 bases between them. The germline gives CDR1 MNHNS, CDR2 SASEGT. CDR3 sequence (DNA): TGTGCCAGCAGTGAGACCTTTAGGGGTTCACCCCTCCACTTT. Translated: CASSETFRGSPLHF.

The chain combines TRBV10-1 with TRBJ1-5; no clear D. Germline V gives CDR1 WNHNN, CDR2 SYGVQD (reference sequence). The CDR3 length is 14 residues. The V end lost 1 base, the J end lost 5 bases, and 9 bases lay between the germline ends. In DNA, the CDR3 is TGCGCCAGCAGTGAGTGGGCGTCGGATCAGCCCCAGCATTTT. This codes for CASSEWASDQPQHF.

The chain uses TRBV3-1 (or the pseudogene TRBV3-2) and TRBJ2-7; 12 bases map to TRBD2. CDR3 length: 15 residues. The germline gives CDR1 LGHDT, CDR2 YNNKEL (reference sequence). With 5 bases clipped from V and 4 bases from J, the junction kept 6 bases outside the gene matches. The CDR3 loop reads CASSVRTSGRYEQYF. CDR3 nucleotides: TGTGCCAGCAGCGTCCGAACTAGCGGGAGGTACGAGCAGTACTTC.

The chain couples TRBV5-1 to TRBJ2-5; 8 nucleotides match TRBD2. V lost 4 bases and J lost 3; bases outside the gene matches: 8. The CDR3 consists of 15 residues. In germline, CDR1 is SGHRS, CDR2 YFSETQ. The CDR3 is CASSTSGGPEETQYF. The CDR3 bases are TGCGCCAGCAGCACCAGCGGGGGTCCTGAAGAGACCCAGTACTTC.

The rearrangement uses TRBV28 and TRBJ2-3; TRBD1 is a possible D gene (5 bases). CDR3 length: 19 residues. The germline V gene has CDR1 MDHEN and CDR2 SYDVKM. Trimming pared 2 bases from V and 2 bases from J, leaving 23 bases between. As DNA, the CDR3 is TGTGCCAGCAGTTTAAATATCATTACTCTGGGGCGTCCCACAGATACGCAGTATTTT. Its translation is CASSLNIITLGRPTDTQYF.

The V call is TRBV5-1, the J call TRBJ1-1; 8 positions agree with TRBD1. The length of the CDR3 is 16 residues. CDR1 and CDR2 (germline): SGHRS, YFSETQ. V was pared by 0 bases and J by 1 base, with 5 bases of the junction left unmatched. Written as DNA, the CDR3 is TGCGCCAGCAGCTTGGGACAGGGGTGGGGGAACACTGAAGCTTTCTTT. It translates to CASSLGQGWGNTEAFF.

The gene calls are TRBV11-2 and TRBJ2-1, with D possibly matching TRBD2 (6 bases). Germline V gene data show CDR1 as SGHAT and CDR2 as FQNNGV. The CDR3 runs to 18 residues. Trimming took 4 bases from V and 7 from J, leaving 26 bases between them. In DNA form, the CDR3 reads TGTGCCAGCAGCTATACCCCCCCGGGCGGGATAGGGAGGAATGAGCAGTTCTTC. It encodes CASSYTPPGGIGRNEQFF.

The gene calls are TRBV28 and TRBJ1-2; 8 bases line up with TRBD1. After removal of 7 bases from V and 3 bases from J, the junction contained 10 bases not matched to a gene. CDR3 size: 15 residues. The V gene's germline CDR1 is MDHEN and CDR2 SYDVKM. CDR3 region: CASNIRDRRYYGYTF. CDR3 DNA: TGTGCCAGCAACATCCGGGACAGGAGATACTATGGCTACACCTTC.

This clone was detected a few times. The chain combines TRBV9 with TRBJ1-3; D gene uncertain. The CDR3 has 15 residues. Germline V gene data show CDR1 as SGDLS and CDR2 as YYNGEE. Trimming shortened V by 0 bases and J by 0 bases, and 7 bases separated the two germline ends. CDR3 in amino acids: CASSVGAYSGNTIYF. For the CDR3, the DNA is TGTGCCAGCAGCGTAGGGGCCTACTCTGGAAACACCATATATTTT.

The J gene is TRBJ1-3, the V gene TRBV3-1 (or the pseudogene TRBV3-2); 7 nucleotides agree with TRBD1. The CDR3 has 15 amino acids. Germline V gene data show CDR1 as LGHDT and CDR2 as YNNKEL (reference sequence). Trimming cost V 3 bases and J 0 bases; bases outside gene matches: 2. Here the CDR3 reads CASSQTGNSGNTIYF. The CDR3, as DNA: TGTGCCAGCAGCCAGACAGGGAACTCTGGAAACACCATATATTTT.

The gene calls are TRBV3-1 (or the pseudogene TRBV3-2) and TRBJ2-1; D uncertain. Germline V CDR1 and CDR2: LGHDT, YNNKEL (reference sequence). The V gene lost 1 base and the J gene lost 5 bases, with 15 bases spanning the gap. This CDR3 has 16 amino acids. The CDR3 nucleotides are TGTGCCAGCAGCCAAGGTATCACTCCCTACGACAATGAGCAGTTCTTC. Residues: CASSQGITPYDNEQFF.

The rearrangement uses TRBV5-6 and TRBJ1-2; TRBD1 matches 7 bases. Per the germline V gene, CDR1 is SGHDT and CDR2 is YYEEEE. V lost 2 bases and J lost 5; bases outside the gene matches: 6. The CDR3 extends over 14 amino acids. The CDR3 region has the DNA TGTGCCAGCAGCTTACAGGGGAGTACTTATGGCTACACCTTC. This encodes CASSLQGSTYGYTF.

J is TRBJ2-7 and V is TRBV24-1; D gene unclear. The CDR3 runs 12 residues. V lost 5 bases to trimming and J lost 3 bases, with 7 bases between them. CDR1 and CDR2 from the germline V gene are KGHDR and SFDVKD. The CDR3 reads CATSGGGYEQYF. In DNA, the CDR3 is TGTGCCACCAGTGGCGGCGGCTACGAGCAGTACTTC.

The chain recombines TRBV7-2 with TRBJ2-7; TRBD1 matches at 9 bases. The CDR3 runs to 16 residues. The V and J ends lost 3 bases and 0 bases, in that order; junction bases with no gene match: 6. Germline CDR1 and CDR2: SGHTA and FQGNSA. This chain's CDR3 is CASSLKQGALSYEQYF. The CDR3 nucleotides are TGTGCCAGCAGCTTGAAACAGGGGGCTCTCTCCTACGAGCAGTACTTC. The full variable domain, its missing parts supplied by reference TRBV7-2 and TRBJ2-7, is GAGVSQSPSNKVTEKGKDVELRCDPISGHTALYWYRQSLGQGLEFLIYFQGNSAPDKSGLPSDRFSAERTGGSVSTLTIQRTQQEDSAVYLCASSLKQGALSYEQYFGPGTRLTVT.

This sequence joins TRBV21-1 and TRBJ2-5; no check of the table's D call, TRBD1, against the DNA was made. TRBV21-1 is listed as a pseudogene. The CDR3 spans 17 residues. CDR3 coding DNA: TGTGCCAGCAGCAAGAGGGTGGGAACAGGGTATCAAGAGACCCAGTACTTC. This translates into CASSKRVGTGYQETQYF.